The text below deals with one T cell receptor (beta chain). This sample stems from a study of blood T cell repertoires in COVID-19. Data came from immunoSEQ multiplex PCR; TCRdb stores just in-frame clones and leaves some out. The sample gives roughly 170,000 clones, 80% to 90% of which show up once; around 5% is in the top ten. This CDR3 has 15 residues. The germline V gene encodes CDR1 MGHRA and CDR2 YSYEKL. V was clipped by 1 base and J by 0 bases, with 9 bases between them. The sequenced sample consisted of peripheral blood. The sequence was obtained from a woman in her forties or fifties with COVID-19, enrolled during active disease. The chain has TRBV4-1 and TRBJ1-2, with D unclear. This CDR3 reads CASSQGRVTNYGYTF. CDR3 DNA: TGCGCCAGCAGCCAAGGTAGAGTCACTAACTATGGCTACACCTTC.